These 23 T cell receptor beta chains were sequenced from one sample in a study of shared clonotypes between healthy human individuals. Sequencing used immunoSEQ multiplex PCR; TCRdb keeps in-frame clones, though not all of them. Here the sample spans fewer than 1 million clones, roughly 96% being singletons. Terminally differentiated effector memory CD45RA+ cells were left out of the naive CD8 fraction, which was CD45RO-negative and positively selected for CCR7. Material: naive CD8+ T cells sorted from blood. Every receptor here comes from a young man in good health.

The chain couples TRBV7-6 to TRBJ2-1, with 8 bases identical to TRBD2. The V segment lost 5 bases and the J segment 7 bases; nucleotides outside the gene matches: 7. Germline V gene lookup returns CDR1 SGHVS and CDR2 FNYEAQ. The CDR3 extends over 14 amino acids. The CDR3 DNA reads as TGTGCCAGCAGCCCGCGGACTAGCAGGAATGAGCAGTTCTTC. Translating gives CASSPRTSRNEQFF.

The V gene is TRBV27, the J gene TRBJ2-1; maybe TRBD2 (6 bases). V was clipped by 6 bases and J by 3 bases, with 15 bases between them. The CDR3 length is 15 residues. Germline V gene lookup returns CDR1 MNHEY and CDR2 SMNVEV (reference sequence). The DNA for the CDR3 is TGTGCCAGCAGACATCGGGAGTGGGTCTACAATGAGCAGTTCTTC. This translates into CASRHREWVYNEQFF.

Concerning this clone: Other DNA sequences in the sample encode the same CDR3. The chain has TRBV6-6 and TRBJ1-1; unclear D gene. Per the germline V gene, CDR1 is MNHNY and CDR2 is SVGAGI (reference sequence). Trimming took 0 bases from V and 1 from J, leaving 3 bases between them. The length of the CDR3 is 13 residues. The CDR3 is CASSYSRNTEAFF. The CDR3 DNA is TGTGCCAGCAGTTACTCGAGGAACACTGAAGCTTTCTTT.

The chain combines TRBV9 with TRBJ1-5; no clear D. V dropped 2 bases and J dropped 6 bases, with 12 bases sitting between them. This CDR3 spans 14 amino acids. Germline CDR1 is SGDLS and CDR2 is YYNGEE. CDR3 nucleotides: TGTGCCAGCAGCGTGGGCGGGTGGGGTCAGCCCCAGCATTTT. It is translated as CASSVGGWGQPQHF.

This chain links TRBV7-6 with TRBJ2-7, with D tentatively TRBD1 or TRBD2 (5 bases each). In germline, CDR1 is SGHVS, CDR2 FNYEAQ. The CDR3 loop spans 15 amino acids. The germline V and J ends were trimmed by 4 bases and 0 bases, with 13 bases remaining between them. CDR3 amino acids: CASSSGLRPSYEQYF. As DNA, the CDR3 is TGTGCCAGCAGCTCGGGGCTACGTCCCTCCTACGAGCAGTACTTC.

The gene calls are TRBV28 and TRBJ2-3, with D unresolved. With 4 bases removed from V and 3 bases from J, the gap between germline ends came to 5 bases. Germline V lookup: CDR1 MDHEN, CDR2 SYDVKM. The CDR3 spans 12 residues. The DNA for the CDR3 is TGTGCCAGCAGTTGGGTTACAGATACGCAGTATTTT. Protein: CASSWVTDTQYF.

The chain employs TRBV27 and TRBJ2-1, with D perhaps being TRBD1 or TRBD2 (6 bases each). The CDR3 is made up of 16 amino acids. V lost 9 bases and J 2 bases, leaving 20 bases between the germline ends. Germline values: CDR1 MNHEY, CDR2 SMNVEV (reference sequence). CDR3 sequence (DNA): TGTGCCAGTAAGGGGGGCCCAGACAACGCCTACAATGAGCAGTTCTTC. It specifies CASKGGPDNAYNEQFF.

The chain is built from TRBV5-6 and TRBJ1-2; D call uncertain. Per germline, CDR1 SGHDT and CDR2 YYEEEE. The CDR3 has 14 residues. Trimming took off 2 bases at V and 7 bases at J, with 15 bases between the two ends. As DNA, the CDR3 is TGTGCCAGCAGCTTCAGCGAGTGGGGTGGTGGCTACACCTTC. Translation gives CASSFSEWGGGYTF. The whole variable domain, remainder taken from reference TRBV5-6 and TRBJ1-2, is DAGVTQSPTHLIKTRGQQVTLRCSPKSGHDTVSWYQQALGQGPQFIFQYYEEEERQRGNFPDRFSGHQFPNYSSELNVNALLLGDSALYLCASSFSEWGGGYTFGSGTRLTVV.

The chain carries TRBV25-1 and TRBJ1-1, with D perhaps TRBD1 (5 bases). Looked up from germline, CDR1 is MGHDK and CDR2 is SYGVNS. The germline V and J ends were trimmed by 2 bases and 1 base, with 11 bases remaining between them. CDR3 size: 15 residues. The CDR3 DNA reads as TGTGCCAGCAGTGAACCCTCAGGGTGGAACACTGAAGCTTTCTTT. Translation gives CASSEPSGWNTEAFF. Variable domain in full (rest from reference TRBV25-1 and TRBJ1-1): EADIYQTPRYLVIGTGKKITLECSQTMGHDKMYWYQQDPGMELHLIHYSYGVNSTEKGDLSSESTVSRIRTEHFPLTLESARPSHTSQYLCASSEPSGWNTEAFFGQGTRLTVV.

The rearrangement links TRBV29-1 to TRBJ1-2; D may be TRBD1 (6 bases). This CDR3 has 11 residues. The V and J ends lost 7 bases and 7 bases respectively, with 13 bases between them. Germline-derived CDR1 and CDR2 are SQVTM and ANQGSEA. The CDR3 nucleotides read TGCAGCGCAGAAGGGGGAGGTGGCTACACCTTC. Translated, it gives CSAEGGGGYTF.

The V and J genes are TRBV25-1 and TRBJ2-2, with 8 bases lining up with TRBD1. CDR1 is MGHDK and CDR2 is SYGVNS in the germline V gene. There are 15 residues in the CDR3. The V and J ends lost 6 bases and 2 bases, in that order; junction bases with no gene match: 5. This CDR3 reads CASRFGQGNTGELFF. Here the CDR3 DNA reads TGTGCCAGCAGATTCGGACAGGGTAACACCGGGGAGCTGTTTTTT.

This chain joins TRBV6-6 and TRBJ1-2; perhaps TRBD1 as D (5 bases). CDR3 size: 12 residues. With 2 bases removed from V and 8 bases from J, the gap between germline ends came to 9 bases. Germline V gives CDR1 MNHNY, CDR2 SVGAGI (reference sequence). CDR3 protein: CASSYGAQGYTF. CDR3 in DNA: TGTGCCAGCAGTTACGGGGCCCAAGGCTACACCTTC.

This chain joins TRBV6-4 and TRBJ2-1; possible D gene TRBD2, 6 bases. Germline V gene lookup returns CDR1 MRHNA and CDR2 SNTAGT. This CDR3 has 15 amino acids. V gave up 3 bases and J gave up 5 bases, with 14 bases separating them. CDR3 protein: CASSDSAGPDNEQFF. In DNA form, the CDR3 reads TGTGCCAGCAGTGATTCTGCGGGACCCGACAATGAGCAGTTCTTC.

This chain links TRBV9 with TRBJ2-7; 11 positions agree with TRBD1. CDR1 is SGDLS and CDR2 is YYNGEE in the germline V gene. This CDR3 spans 15 amino acids. The V gene end was trimmed by 3 bases and the J gene end by 5 bases; junction bases not matched to a gene: 7. This chain's CDR3 is CASSEGTGGFDEQYF. CDR3 coding DNA: TGTGCCAGCAGCGAGGGGACAGGGGGTTTCGACGAGCAGTACTTC.

The chain is built from TRBV11-2 and TRBJ2-5, with D tentatively TRBD1 (6 bases). Per germline, CDR1 SGHAT and CDR2 FQNNGV. CDR3 length: 17 amino acids. V lost 3 bases to trimming and J lost 4 bases, with 21 bases between them. The CDR3 DNA reads as TGTGCCAGCAGCTTGAAGTATCAGGGGCCCCAGGGAGAGACCCAGTACTTC. Its translation is CASSLKYQGPQGETQYF.

The rearrangement uses TRBV28 and TRBJ1-5, with TRBD1 as a possible D gene (5 bases). The CDR3 is made up of 14 amino acids. The V end lost 4 bases, the J end lost 3 bases, and 10 bases lay between the germline ends. Germline lookup yields CDR1 MDHEN and CDR2 SYDVKM. In DNA, the CDR3 is TGTGCCAGCAGTTCCTTGGGGCTCAATCAGCCCCAGCATTTT. This sequence encodes CASSSLGLNQPQHF.

The rearrangement uses TRBV27 and TRBJ2-3; TRBD1 agrees at 9 bases. Looked up from germline, CDR1 is MNHEY and CDR2 is SMNVEV (reference sequence). This CDR3 is built from 17 residues. With V trimmed by 0 bases and J by 4 bases, 8 bases remained unmatched. The CDR3 DNA sequence: TGTGCCAGCAGTTTATCCCCAAACAGGGGGCTCGCAGATACGCAGTATTTT. This codes for CASSLSPNRGLADTQYF.

V and J are TRBV19 and TRBJ2-7; D not certain. Looked up from germline, CDR1 is LNHDA and CDR2 is SQIVND (reference sequence). This CDR3 region has 14 residues. Between the trimmed V and J ends, which lost 3 bases and 7 bases, there was a span of 16 bases. The CDR3 loop is CASSIGHVPWEQYF. CDR3 DNA sequence: TGTGCCAGTAGTATTGGGCACGTTCCGTGGGAGCAGTACTTC.

This chain connects TRBV27 to TRBJ2-2; TRBD1 matches at 9 bases. The CDR3 has 15 residues. With V trimmed by 10 bases and J by 5 bases, 11 bases remained unmatched. CDR1 is MNHEY, CDR2 SMNVEV, per germline (reference sequence). CDR3 in amino acids: CATATGQGNTGELFF. The CDR3 nucleotides read TGTGCCACCGCAACGGGACAGGGAAATACCGGGGAGCTGTTTTTT.

The chain recombines TRBV5-4 with TRBJ2-1, with 11 bases fitting TRBD2. This CDR3 spans 15 amino acids. CDR1 and CDR2 (germline): SGHNT, YYREEE (reference sequence). The V gene end was trimmed by 3 bases and the J gene end by 7 bases; junction bases not matched to a gene: 6. The CDR3 nucleotides are TGTGCCAGCAGCTCCACTAGCGGGAGAATTAATGAGCAGTTCTTC. Translation gives CASSSTSGRINEQFF.

V usage is TRBV6-6 and J usage is TRBJ2-1; 7 bases map to TRBD2. The CDR3 loop spans 16 amino acids. J was trimmed by 5 bases and V by 5 bases; bases with no gene match: 12. From germline, CDR1 is MNHNY and CDR2 SVGAGI (reference sequence). Here the CDR3 reads CASSLYPGTMNNEQFF. The CDR3 bases are TGTGCCAGCAGTCTTTATCCCGGGACTATGAACAATGAGCAGTTCTTC.

The rearrangement links TRBV7-6 to TRBJ2-1; TRBD2 agrees at 7 bases. This CDR3 contains 18 residues. Germline V gives CDR1 SGHVS, CDR2 FNYEAQ. J gave up 2 bases and V 1 base, and 11 bases lay outside the gene matches. The CDR3 bases are TGTGCCAGCAGCTTAGGAATGGGGCGGCGGGAGCCCTACAATGAGCAGTTCTTC. Protein sequence: CASSLGMGRREPYNEQFF.

The V call is TRBV9, the J call TRBJ2-5; no definite D call. V was pared by 0 bases and J by 4 bases, with 13 bases between. CDR1 and CDR2 (germline): SGDLS, YYNGEE. The CDR3 loop spans 15 amino acids. The CDR3 is CASSVGLAAVETQYF. Written as DNA, the CDR3 is TGTGCCAGCAGCGTAGGGTTGGCGGCTGTAGAGACCCAGTACTTC.